Following are 20 T cell receptor beta chains from one sample sequenced in a study of spatial heterogeneity in lung cancer (dated by TCRdb to between 2018 and 2020). The library was made by 5' RACE. The data were produced on a NextSeq 500. TCRdb handled the public reads itself, with Q25 trimming in fastp and clone calling in MiXCR, and kept productive beta chains. Records with the same CDR3 protein are collapsed into one entry carrying the most frequent genes and DNA. The sample table shows around 110,000 distinct CDR3 sequences, and approximately 12% are seen once. In total, the top ten clones hold 16% of the sample. The sample's time point, from its label and the paper: blood at routine non-recurrence follow-up after resection. TCR sequencing used whole RNA extracted from tumor and nontumor lung tissue, or from cryopreserved PBMC samples, without cell sorting. Sequencing used PBMCs, obtained at follow-up. The receptors come from a male donor with early-stage non-small cell lung cancer.

This chain links TRBV19 with TRBJ1-2, with no clear D. The CDR3 runs 13 residues. Germline V gene data show CDR1 as LNHDA and CDR2 as SQIVND (reference sequence). Trimming left V 9 bases short and J 1 base short, with 12 bases between. The CDR3 loop is CASAEPGNYGYTF. In DNA, the CDR3 is TGTGCCAGCGCAGAACCCGGTAACTATGGCTACACCTTC.

At least ten counts were recorded for this clonotype. The chain is built from TRBV20-1 and TRBJ1-5; 7 nucleotides agree with TRBD1. The CDR3 length is 13 residues. Unmatched junction bases numbered 3, after V lost 6 bases and J lost 1 base. Germline lookup yields CDR1 DFQATT and CDR2 SNEGSKA (reference sequence). CDR3 amino acids: CSAGGQSNQPQHF. The CDR3 DNA reads as TGCAGTGCAGGGGGACAGAGCAATCAGCCCCAGCATTTT.

This clonotype was detected a few times. The chain has TRBV5-1 and TRBJ2-6; D unresolved. Germline V gene sequence: CDR1 SGHRS, CDR2 YFSETQ. The CDR3 has 15 amino acids. The V end was cut by 4 bases, the J end by 0 bases, with 8 bases between. The CDR3 DNA reads as TGCGCCAGCAGCCCGGGTAGCTCTGGGGCCAACGTCCTGACTTTC. Its translation is CASSPGSSGANVLTF.

This clonotype came up a few times. V and J are TRBV10-3 and TRBJ2-2; D is perhaps TRBD1 (6 bases). Between the trimmed V and J ends, which lost 6 bases and 4 bases, there was a span of 18 bases. The CDR3 totals 16 residues. Per germline, CDR1 ENHRY and CDR2 SYGVKD. CDR3 in DNA: TGTGCCATCAGAGCCCGGGACACGGCAAGCACCGGGGAGCTGTTTTTT. Its translation: CAIRARDTASTGELFF.

This clonotype was detected ten times or more. The rearrangement links TRBV5-1 to TRBJ2-1; 14 bases agree with TRBD2. The germline V gene encodes CDR1 SGHRS and CDR2 YFSETQ. V lost 4 bases and J lost 4; bases outside the gene matches: 7. This CDR3 spans 17 amino acids. The CDR3, as DNA: TGCGCCAGCAGCATGGGGACTAGCGGGAGCTTTTACAATGAGCAGTTCTTC. Translated, it gives CASSMGTSGSFYNEQFF.

This clonotype was seen more than once but under ten times. The rearrangement joins TRBV12-5 to TRBJ1-6; D perhaps matches TRBD1 (5 bases). There are 19 residues in the CDR3. Per the germline V gene, CDR1 is LGHNT and CDR2 is FRNRAP. The V and J ends lost 2 bases and 5 bases respectively, with 22 bases between them. CDR3 sequence: CASGLPDWGGTRNNSPLHF. For the CDR3, the DNA is TGTGCTAGTGGTTTGCCCGATTGGGGGGGAACCCGTAATAATTCACCCCTCCACTTT. Full variable domain (missing parts from reference TRBV12-5 and TRBJ1-6): DARVTQTPRHKVTEMGQEVTMRCQPILGHNTVFWYRQTMMQGLELLAYFRNRAPLDDSGMPKDRFSAEMPDATLATLKIQPSEPRDSAVYFCASGLPDWGGTRNNSPLHFGNGTRLTVT.

At least ten counts were recorded for this clonotype. The J gene is TRBJ2-1, the V gene TRBV29-1; 10 nucleotides line up with TRBD2. Unmatched junction bases numbered 10, after V lost 8 bases and J lost 6 bases. The CDR3 loop spans 14 amino acids. CDR1 is SQVTM and CDR2 is ANQGSEA in the germline V gene. CDR3 bases: TGCAGCTTGGGAGCGGGGGGGCCCCTCAATGAGCAGTTCTTC. It encodes CSLGAGGPLNEQFF.

The table lists this clonotype with a few counts. V and J are TRBV18 and TRBJ1-6; D not resolved. Trimming stripped 6 bases from V and 0 bases from J, with 15 bases between. The germline CDR1 and CDR2 sequences are KGHSH and LQKENI. This CDR3 is 17 amino acids long. The CDR3 nucleotides are TGTGCCAGCTCCGCAGGCACCATGATCTCCTATAATTCACCCCTCCACTTT. Protein sequence: CASSAGTMISYNSPLHF.

This clonotype was seen only a few times. The rearrangement links TRBV12-3 or TRBV12-4 to TRBJ1-1; D is ambiguous. Trimming took off 2 bases at V and 11 bases at J, with 9 bases between the two ends. The CDR3 contains 11 residues. The CDR3 bases are TGTGCCAGCAGTTTAAGGGTGATGGCTTTCTTT. It specifies CASSLRVMAFF.

The chain uses TRBV18 and TRBJ2-7, with D possibly called TRBD1 or TRBD2 (6 bases each). Germline CDR1 KGHSH, CDR2 LQKENI. Trimming left V 3 bases short and J 1 base short, with 16 bases between. This CDR3 is built from 16 residues. Written as DNA, the CDR3 is TGTGCCAGCTCACCCCCCGGGGGCGGGGAATCCTACGAGCAGTACTTC. Its protein product is CASSPPGGGESYEQYF.

There are many counts of this clonotype. The DNA of the CDR3 is TGCAGCGCAGGCGGGCTCGCAGATACGCAGTATTTT. Translation gives CSAGGLADTQYF. The chain uses TRBV29-1 and TRBJ2-3, with a tentative D call TRBD2 (5 bases). Germline CDR1 and CDR2: SQVTM and ANQGSEA. CDR3 length: 12 residues. With 7 bases removed from V and 4 bases from J, the gap between germline ends came to 12 bases.

This clonotype was observed many times. The rearrangement uses TRBV29-1 and TRBJ2-2; D is unresolved. This CDR3 is 14 amino acids long. From germline, CDR1 is SQVTM and CDR2 ANQGSEA. Trimming left V 4 bases short and J 0 bases short, with 9 bases between. The CDR3 loop is CSVGGDTNTGELFF. As DNA, the CDR3 is TGCAGCGTTGGTGGGGATACGAACACCGGGGAGCTGTTTTTT.

This clonotype was seen ten or more times. The CDR3 sequence is CASAILSTDTQYF. The CDR3 bases are TGTGCCAGCGCGATATTAAGCACAGATACGCAGTATTTT. The chain links TRBV12-3 or TRBV12-4 to TRBJ2-3; D is unresolved. The CDR3 contains 13 residues. Trimming pared 8 bases from V and 0 bases from J, leaving 9 bases between.

This clonotype was recorded at least ten times. The V gene is TRBV3-1, the J gene TRBJ2-1, with 8 bases that match TRBD2. The V gene's germline CDR1 is LGHDT and CDR2 YNNKEL (reference sequence). This CDR3 region has 16 residues. V shed 4 bases and J 6 bases; nucleotides not matched to a gene: 11. The CDR3 loop is CASSPWRGALANEQFF. In DNA form, the CDR3 reads TGTGCCAGCAGCCCTTGGCGGGGGGCCCTCGCCAATGAGCAGTTCTTC.

The sample holds one count of this clonotype. This chain uses TRBV7-8 with TRBJ1-2; 10 nucleotides align to TRBD1. Losses at the gene ends were 5 bases for V and 3 bases for J; bases not matched to a gene: 6. The CDR3 consists of 15 residues. Germline loops: CDR1 SGHVS, CDR2 FQNEAQ. The CDR3 sequence is CASSLVGTGDYGYTF. The DNA for the CDR3 is TGTGCCAGCAGCCTTGTCGGGACAGGGGACTATGGCTACACCTTC.

This clonotype was detected only a few times. This chain joins TRBV28 and TRBJ2-7; possibly TRBD2 for D (5 bases). The V end was cut by 6 bases, the J end by 5 bases, with 17 bases between. Germline assignment: CDR1 MDHEN and CDR2 SYDVKM. This CDR3 has 14 amino acids. Here the CDR3 reads CASSPYRRENEQYF. CDR3 nucleotides: TGTGCCAGCAGCCCCTATCGACGGGAAAACGAGCAGTACTTC.

This clonotype was observed a few times. The chain is built from TRBV15 and TRBJ1-1; the D is unclear. This CDR3 spans 13 amino acids. The V gene lost 5 bases and the J gene lost 1 base, with 8 bases spanning the gap. Per the germline V gene, CDR1 is LNHNV and CDR2 is YYDKDF (reference sequence). Here the CDR3 DNA reads TGTGCCACCAGCTTCGACAAGAACACTGAAGCTTTCTTT. Its translation is CATSFDKNTEAFF.

The V call is TRBV5-1, the J call TRBJ2-1, with 8 bases that match TRBD2. Germline V gene lookup returns CDR1 SGHRS and CDR2 YFSETQ. The CDR3 totals 15 residues. V gave up 0 bases and J gave up 6 bases; unmatched junction bases: 5. This CDR3 reads CASSLEAGGLNEQFF. CDR3 sequence (DNA): TGCGCCAGCAGCTTGGAGGCGGGGGGCCTCAATGAGCAGTTCTTC.

This sequence joins TRBV6-4 and TRBJ2-3, with TRBD2 identical over 9 bases. There are 16 residues in the CDR3. V gave up 3 bases and J gave up 3 bases; unmatched junction bases: 7. Germline CDR1 is MRHNA and CDR2 is SNTAGT. The CDR3 loop reads CASSEGSGGHTDTQYF. CDR3 DNA sequence: TGTGCCAGCAGTGAAGGGAGCGGGGGGCATACAGATACGCAGTATTTT.

This clonotype has a count of ten or more. This chain links TRBV6-5 with TRBJ1-2, with D unclear. The V gene's germline CDR1 is MNHEY and CDR2 SVGAGI. Trimming stripped 0 bases from V and 7 bases from J, with 9 bases between. The CDR3 spans 13 residues. In DNA, the CDR3 is TGTGCCAGCAGTTACTCTCCAGTTGTTGGCTACACCTTC. Translated: CASSYSPVVGYTF.